These 20 T cell receptor beta chains share one sample of origin, sequenced in a study of CD8+CD57+ T cells in acquired aplastic anemia. The authors sequenced patients whose flow cytometry had shown CD8+CD57+ cell expansion. Genomic DNA, serving as template, underwent TCR beta VDJ and CDR3 profiling. MiXCR, applied by TCRdb to the reads, yields one record per CDR3 protein. Of about 160,000 distinct CDR3 sequences listed, roughly 43% are singletons. The sequenced sample consisted of sorted CD4+, CD8+, or CD8+CD57+ T cells (not recorded which) from PBMCs. Receptor source: a human donor with aplastic anemia.

This clonotype was counted ten times or more. The genes are TRBV30 and TRBJ1-2, with D possibly TRBD1 on 5 matching bases. Between the trimmed V and J ends, which lost 3 bases and 8 bases, there was a span of 16 bases. The CDR3 has 13 amino acids. CDR1 and CDR2 from the germline V gene are GTSNPN and SVGIG (reference sequence). The CDR3 reads CAWRGLGTAGYTF. The CDR3 DNA is TGTGCCTGGAGGGGTTTGGGGACGGCCGGCTACACCTTC.

This clonotype was observed a single time. Here the CDR3 DNA reads TGTGCCAGCAGTTTATTGGCCACCGGGACTAGGGACACAGATACGCAGTATTTT. Its translation is CASSLLATGTRDTDTQYF. The rearrangement links TRBV12-3 or TRBV12-4 to TRBJ2-3, with 8 bases fitting TRBD2. With 2 bases clipped from V and 2 bases from J, the junction kept 12 bases outside the gene matches. The CDR3 consists of 18 residues.

This clonotype was found many times. The CDR3 region is CASSLFDRGNTGELFF. For the CDR3, the DNA is TGTGCCAGCAGCTTATTTGACAGGGGGAACACCGGGGAGCTGTTTTTT. V is TRBV7-2 and J is TRBJ2-2; 8 positions match TRBD1. CDR1 is SGHTA and CDR2 is FQGNSA in the germline V gene. The CDR3 is 16 residues long. J lost 1 base, V lost 2 bases, and 3 bases had no gene match.

V gene TRBV29-1 combines with J gene TRBJ1-1, with D uncertain. Germline loops: CDR1 SQVTM, CDR2 ANQGSEA. The CDR3 consists of 11 residues. Trimming took off 7 bases at V and 6 bases at J, with 12 bases between the two ends. CDR3 sequence reads: CSGRSGPEAFF. The CDR3 DNA reads as TGCAGCGGTCGATCGGGCCCTGAAGCTTTCTTT.

This clonotype appeared many times. The chain carries TRBV12-3 or TRBV12-4 and TRBJ1-2; D ambiguous. This CDR3 region has 13 residues. V dropped 7 bases and J dropped 6 bases, with 15 bases sitting between them. CDR3 loop: CASTLVNRDGYTF. CDR3 nucleotides: TGTGCCAGCACCCTAGTCAACAGAGATGGCTACACCTTC.

This chain joins TRBV10-3 and TRBJ2-3; D call uncertain. The CDR3 consists of 12 residues. The germline V gene encodes CDR1 ENHRY and CDR2 SYGVKD. Trimming stripped 3 bases from V and 3 bases from J, with 4 bases between. The CDR3 spells CAISEPTDTQYF. The DNA of the CDR3 is TGTGCCATCAGTGAACCAACAGATACGCAGTATTTT.

The sample holds many counts of this clonotype. CDR3 sequence: CASSIEASGRAGGELFF. The CDR3, as DNA: TGTGCCAGTAGTATAGAGGCCAGCGGGAGGGCCGGCGGGGAGCTGTTTTTT. The chain couples TRBV19 to TRBJ2-2; 10 nucleotides match TRBD2. The CDR3 consists of 17 residues. J gave up 7 bases and V 0 bases, and 8 bases lay outside the gene matches. The germline CDR1 and CDR2 sequences are LNHDA and SQIVND (reference sequence).

V is TRBV6-1 and J is TRBJ2-1; 12 bases fit TRBD2. The ends lost 6 bases at V and 9 bases at J; junction bases unmatched: 12. From germline, CDR1 is MNHNS and CDR2 SASEGT. The CDR3 is 16 residues long. CDR3 sequence reads: CASSRRLAGERVEQFF. DNA of the CDR3: TGTGCCAGCAGCCGAAGACTAGCGGGAGAGCGAGTTGAGCAGTTCTTC.

The rearrangement uses TRBV19 and TRBJ1-5; D is possibly TRBD1 (5 bases). The V gene lost 3 bases and the J gene lost 7 bases, with 10 bases spanning the gap. Looked up from germline, CDR1 is LNHDA and CDR2 is SQIVND (reference sequence). The CDR3 covers 13 residues. The CDR3 region has the DNA TGTGCCAGTAGTATCCCAGGGCGACAGCCCCAGCATTTT. This codes for CASSIPGRQPQHF.

This clonotype appeared a few times. This may stem from a read error, because a much larger clone lies one nucleotide away. Because the CDR3's place on the DNA is in doubt, the DNA is left out and the CDR3 is given as listed by TCRdb. CDR3 sequence reads: CASVGEGIPYERYF. This chain joins TRBV12-3 or TRBV12-4 and TRBJ2-7; the table assigns TRBD2, which was not confirmed against the DNA. The CDR3 is 14 amino acids long, termini counted.

The chain employs TRBV7-9 and TRBJ2-2; D call uncertain. The CDR3 runs 13 residues. Per the germline V gene, CDR1 is SEHNR and CDR2 is FQNEAQ (reference sequence). V shed 6 bases and J shed 7 bases, with 12 bases lying between them. The CDR3 DNA is TGTGCCAGCAGTGGGCAGGTGGTCGGGGAGCTGTTTTTT. This sequence encodes CASSGQVVGELFF.

The sample holds one count of this clonotype. V usage is TRBV20-1 and J usage is TRBJ1-1, with D maybe TRBD1 (6 bases). The CDR3 spans 12 residues. Trimming removed 1 base at V and 11 bases at J, with 14 bases between. CDR1 is DFQATT and CDR2 is SNEGSKA in the germline V gene (reference sequence). DNA of the CDR3: TGCAGTGCTAGAGGGCAGGGGCGAGGGGCTTTCTTT. Amino acids: CSARGQGRGAFF.

This clonotype was counted once. This chain connects TRBV15 to TRBJ2-7; D is ambiguous. The length of the CDR3 is 15 residues. Trimming took off 6 bases at V and 3 bases at J, with 18 bases between the two ends. The germline gives CDR1 LNHNV, CDR2 YYDKDF (reference sequence). The CDR3 nucleotides are TGTGCCACCAGTCCGAAGCTCTCCAGTGGCTACGAGCAGTACTTC. This encodes CATSPKLSSGYEQYF.

This chain links TRBV9 with TRBJ2-3; unclear D gene. V lost 5 bases to trimming and J lost 0 bases, with 10 bases between them. The CDR3 is 14 amino acids. CDR1 and CDR2 from the germline V gene are SGDLS and YYNGEE. This CDR3 is CASSGLRSTDTQYF. CDR3 DNA sequence: TGTGCCAGCAGTGGCCTCAGGAGCACAGATACGCAGTATTTT.

J is TRBJ2-7 and V is TRBV12-3 or TRBV12-4; D is possibly TRBD1 (6 bases). The V gene lost 3 bases and the J gene lost 3 bases, with 12 bases spanning the gap. The length of the CDR3 is 14 residues. The CDR3 nucleotides read TGTGCCAGCAGTTTGCGGACAGCCGACTACGAGCAGTACTTC. Translation gives CASSLRTADYEQYF.

The gene calls are TRBV10-3 and TRBJ1-1; TRBD1 might be the D (5 bases). This CDR3 has 16 residues. Germline CDR1 is ENHRY and CDR2 is SYGVKD. Trimming left V 0 bases short and J 0 bases short, with 11 bases between. CDR3 sequence: CAISESAGTVNTEAFF. In DNA, the CDR3 is TGTGCCATCAGTGAGTCGGCAGGGACGGTGAACACTGAAGCTTTCTTT.

This clonotype has just one count. Since a much larger clone is just one base distant, this may be a read error. The rearrangement uses TRBV20-1 and TRBJ2-4; 8 nucleotides match TRBD2. The CDR3 is made up of 17 amino acids. Germline V gene data show CDR1 as DFQATT and CDR2 as SNEGSKA (reference sequence). CDR3 nucleotides: TGCAGTGCTAGAAGCGGGGGCGGCATCCTAGCCAAAAACGTTCAGTACTTC. Its translation is CSARSGGGILAKNVQYF.

The rearrangement links TRBV2 to TRBJ1-1; D unclear. Germline CDR1 reads SNHLY; CDR2 reads FYNNEI. V was trimmed by 6 bases and J by 4 bases, leaving 18 bases between them. The CDR3 extends over 15 amino acids. CDR3 coding DNA: TGTGCCAGCAGGGCCGACTTCCCGGAGAGCACTGAAGCTTTCTTT. As protein: CASRADFPESTEAFF.

The chain is built from TRBV25-1 and TRBJ1-5, with D perhaps matching TRBD1 (6 bases). Per the germline V gene, CDR1 is MGHDK and CDR2 is SYGVNS. Trimming removed 4 bases at V and 4 bases at J, with 14 bases between. The CDR3 totals 15 residues. The CDR3 loop is CASSAEDSQNQPQHF. As DNA, the CDR3 is TGTGCCAGCAGTGCTGAGGACAGCCAAAATCAGCCCCAGCATTTT.

This clonotype was seen only a few times. The genes are TRBV20-1 and TRBJ2-7; D not certain. The CDR3 is 15 residues long. Germline V gene lookup returns CDR1 DFQATT and CDR2 SNEGSKA (reference sequence). V was shortened by 0 bases and J by 7 bases, with 19 bases between the two germline ends. As DNA, the CDR3 is TGCAGTGCTAGAGATGGCCAGCGCTCCGGAATGGAGCAGTACTTC. Its translation: CSARDGQRSGMEQYF.